A single sample is the source of the 32 T cell receptor beta chains below, sequenced in a study of Ad26.COV2.S vaccination and SARS-CoV-2 variants. TCRdb's table, derived via immunoSEQ multiplex PCR, lists solely in-frame clones and lacks some. The table shows roughly 460,000 clones, with around 89% occurring only once. Treatment specified: over 15 received Ad26.COV2.S at low or high dose, single or two shots; roughly five received placebo; per-sample allocation not given. The investigators took samples on day 63 after the first vaccine or placebo injection. Source: peripheral blood, taken in a trial of Ad26.COV2.S vaccine versus placebo. These TCRs come from a person between 18 and 65 years old who received the Ad26.COV2.S COVID-19 vaccine or a placebo.

The rearrangement uses TRBV4-3 and TRBJ1-1; D gene uncertain. This CDR3 spans 15 amino acids. V was clipped by 4 bases and J by 0 bases, with 12 bases between them. The germline CDR1 and CDR2 sequences are LGHNA and YSLEER. CDR3 protein: CASSPSEDMNTEAFF. DNA for the CDR3: TGCGCCAGCAGCCCTTCGGAAGATATGAACACTGAAGCTTTCTTT.

This clone was counted once. V gene TRBV19 combines with J gene TRBJ2-7; D tentatively reads TRBD1 or TRBD2 (5 bases each). CDR3 length: 15 amino acids. Germline V gene data show CDR1 as LNHDA and CDR2 as SQIVND (reference sequence). Trimming took 3 bases from V and 0 from J, leaving 12 bases between them. CDR3 DNA sequence: TGTGCCAGTAGTATTCAACCAGGGAGCTCCTACGAGCAGTACTTC. Translating gives CASSIQPGSSYEQYF. Looking up the rest from reference TRBV19 and TRBJ2-7 gives the full variable domain: DGGITQSPKYLFRKEGQNVTLSCEQNLNHDAMYWYRQDPGQGLRLIYYSQIVNDFQKGDIAEGYSVSREKKESFPLTVTSAQKNPTAFYLCASSIQPGSSYEQYFGPGTRLTVT.

The V and J genes are TRBV28 and TRBJ2-1, with 15 bases identical to TRBD2. This CDR3 contains 18 residues. The germline gives CDR1 MDHEN, CDR2 SYDVKM. The V gene end was trimmed by 6 bases and the J gene end by 2 bases; junction bases not matched to a gene: 8. DNA of the CDR3: TGTGCCAGCAGCGGACTAGCGGGAGGGACCGTCCCCTACAATGAGCAGTTCTTC. Protein: CASSGLAGGTVPYNEQFF.

The J gene is TRBJ2-5, the V gene TRBV18; D gene unclear. Germline V lookup: CDR1 KGHSH, CDR2 LQKENI. This CDR3 has 14 amino acids. Deletions cut 5 bases from V and 2 bases from J, with 12 bases between. The CDR3 region is CASSTYSLQETQYF. CDR3 sequence (DNA): TGTGCCAGCTCAACCTACTCACTACAAGAGACCCAGTACTTC.

This clone was seen more than once but under ten times. The J gene is TRBJ2-7, the V gene TRBV28; 9 nucleotides agree with TRBD1. The germline gives CDR1 MDHEN, CDR2 SYDVKM. The CDR3 length is 14 residues. V lost 7 bases to trimming and J lost 4 bases; unmatched junction nucleotides: 8. The CDR3: CASKGTGTLYEQYF. Written as DNA, the CDR3 is TGTGCCAGCAAAGGGACAGGGACGTTGTACGAGCAGTACTTC.

V usage is TRBV2 and J usage is TRBJ1-6; 9 bases align to TRBD1. V was pared by 6 bases and J by 7 bases, with 7 bases of the junction left unmatched. CDR3 length: 15 residues. Looked up from germline, CDR1 is SNHLY and CDR2 is FYNNEI. This CDR3 is CASREGQGWNSPLHF. CDR3 in DNA: TGTGCCAGCAGAGAGGGACAGGGATGGAATTCACCCCTCCACTTT.

The chain uses TRBV10-3 and TRBJ1-1; TRBD1 agrees at 7 bases. The germline CDR1 and CDR2 sequences are ENHRY and SYGVKD. J gave up 3 bases and V 6 bases, and 4 bases lay outside the gene matches. This CDR3 comprises 13 residues. The CDR3 spells CAIRLGQDTEAFF. The DNA of the CDR3 is TGTGCCATCAGACTAGGACAGGACACTGAAGCTTTCTTT.

The chain carries TRBV5-4 and TRBJ2-3; D unclear. This CDR3 spans 15 amino acids. Germline V gene lookup returns CDR1 SGHNT and CDR2 YYREEE (reference sequence). V gave up 1 base and J gave up 5 bases, with 14 bases separating them. Written as DNA, the CDR3 is TGTGCCAGCAGCTTGCGAAGTAGCCCAGGAGATACGCAGTATTTT. It is translated as CASSLRSSPGDTQYF.

CDR3 DNA: TGTGCCAGCAGCCAGGGGGATGAGCAGTTCTTC. Translated, it gives CASSQGDEQFF. The chain links TRBV3-1 (or the pseudogene TRBV3-2) to TRBJ2-1; the D gene could be TRBD1 or TRBD2 (5 bases each). Trimming pared 3 bases from V and 8 bases from J, leaving 5 bases between. Looked up from germline, CDR1 is LGHDT and CDR2 is YNNKEL (reference sequence). This CDR3 is 11 amino acids long.

This clone was seen a few times. V and J are TRBV5-4 and TRBJ2-7; 11 bases are shared with TRBD2. The germline gives CDR1 SGHNT, CDR2 YYREEE (reference sequence). The CDR3 is 17 residues long. The V gene end was trimmed by 4 bases and the J gene end by 3 bases; junction bases not matched to a gene: 12. CDR3 in amino acids: CASSPGTSGSGYYEQYF. The CDR3 nucleotides are TGTGCCAGCAGCCCAGGGACTAGCGGTAGTGGATACTACGAGCAGTACTTC.

The CDR3 DNA follows: TGTGCCAGCACGCCTACGACTACTTCCTACGAGCAGTACTTC. Its protein is CASTPTTTSYEQYF. This chain joins TRBV2 and TRBJ2-7; possible D gene TRBD2, 5 bases. Deletions cut 7 bases from V and 1 base from J, with 14 bases between. Germline V lookup: CDR1 SNHLY, CDR2 FYNNEI. This CDR3 spans 14 amino acids.

The J gene is TRBJ2-1, the V gene TRBV19, with 14 bases lining up with TRBD2. Trimming at V came to 3 bases and at J to 7 bases, leaving 14 bases not matched to a gene. The CDR3 contains 19 residues. The germline V gene has CDR1 LNHDA and CDR2 SQIVND (reference sequence). CDR3 residues: CASSIWGGLAGAGYNEQFF. As DNA, the CDR3 is TGTGCCAGTAGTATCTGGGGGGGACTAGCGGGAGCGGGTTATAATGAGCAGTTCTTC.

The chain combines TRBV7-8 with TRBJ1-2; 8 nucleotides line up with TRBD1. The junction had 13 bases not matched to a gene; V was cut back by 2 bases and J by 8 bases. Germline V gives CDR1 SGHVS, CDR2 FQNEAQ. The CDR3 spans 16 residues. Written as DNA, the CDR3 is TGTGCCAGCAGCTTAATAGGTGGTCAGGGGGCGTTGGGCTACACCTTC. Protein: CASSLIGGQGALGYTF.

J is TRBJ1-2 and V is TRBV28, with D uncertain. The CDR3 is made up of 12 amino acids. The germline V gene has CDR1 MDHEN and CDR2 SYDVKM. The V end was cut by 3 bases, the J end by 5 bases, with 7 bases between. This CDR3 reads CASSLARYGYTF. Written as DNA, the CDR3 is TGTGCCAGCAGTTTGGCCCGATATGGCTACACCTTC.

This chain joins TRBV28 and TRBJ1-5, with 9 bases lining up with TRBD1. Germline CDR1 and CDR2: MDHEN and SYDVKM. The CDR3 extends over 13 amino acids. The V and J ends lost 10 bases and 9 bases, in that order; junction bases with no gene match: 10. The CDR3 region is CAIKNRGRGPQHF. As DNA, the CDR3 is TGTGCCATTAAAAACAGGGGGCGGGGGCCCCAGCATTTT.

The rearrangement links TRBV30 to TRBJ1-6; D possibly corresponds to TRBD1 (6 bases). The CDR3 extends over 17 amino acids. CDR1 GTSNPN and CDR2 SVGIG come from the germline V gene (reference sequence). Trimming took 2 bases from V and 6 from J, leaving 20 bases between them. CDR3 nucleotide sequence: TGTGCCTGGAGTACCCCGGGGGGGCGCAGGGGTAATTCACCCCTCCACTTT. Translated, it gives CAWSTPGGRRGNSPLHF.

This chain connects TRBV13 to TRBJ2-2; perhaps TRBD1 as D (5 bases). This CDR3 contains 13 residues. From germline, CDR1 is PRHDT and CDR2 FYEKMQ (reference sequence). Trimming cost V 4 bases and J 4 bases, with 7 bases left between them. CDR3 in DNA: TGTGCCAGCAGCTCAACAGGCACCGGGGAGCTGTTTTTT. Translated: CASSSTGTGELFF.

The J gene is TRBJ2-7, the V gene TRBV7-8; D is perhaps TRBD1 or TRBD2 (7 bases each). This CDR3 is built from 13 residues. Trimming removed 6 bases from V and 5 bases from J, with 14 bases in between. Germline V gives CDR1 SGHVS, CDR2 FQNEAQ. The CDR3 loop is CASRSQGGDEQYF. CDR3 coding DNA: TGTGCCAGCAGGTCCCAGGGGGGGGACGAGCAGTACTTC. Supplemented by reference TRBV7-8 and TRBJ2-7, the full variable domain reads GAGVSQSPRYKVAKRGQDVALRCDPISGHVSLFWYQQALGQGPEFLTYFQNEAQLDKSGLPSDRFFAERPEGSVSTLKIQRTQQEDSAVYLCASRSQGGDEQYFGPGTRLTVT.

This clone has only one observation. The gene calls are TRBV7-9 and TRBJ2-5; no firm D call. V lost 4 bases and J 2 bases, leaving 11 bases between the germline ends. This CDR3 contains 14 residues. Looked up from germline, CDR1 is SEHNR and CDR2 is FQNEAQ (reference sequence). The DNA of the CDR3 is TGTGCCAGCAGCTGGGATAGGCTACAAGAGACCCAGTACTTC. Its protein product is CASSWDRLQETQYF.

The chain uses TRBV19 and TRBJ1-1, with unresolved D. V was pared by 0 bases and J by 8 bases, with 7 bases between. Germline assignment: CDR1 LNHDA and CDR2 SQIVND (reference sequence). CDR3 length equals 12 residues. The DNA of the CDR3 is TGTGCCAGTAGTATAGATAGAGGGGAAGCTTTCTTT. It is translated as CASSIDRGEAFF.

This chain links TRBV18 with TRBJ1-1; no clear D gene. The CDR3 runs 16 residues. Germline CDR1 and CDR2: KGHSH and LQKENI. V lost 4 bases, J lost 1 base, and 16 bases lay in between. CDR3 DNA: TGTGCCAGCTCACGGGGATTTGTGGAATGGAACACTGAAGCTTTCTTT. Protein: CASSRGFVEWNTEAFF. The full variable domain, in which reference TRBV18 and TRBJ1-1 provide the parts outside the CDR3, is NAGVMQNPRHLVRRRGQEARLRCSPMKGHSHVYWYRQLPEEGLKFMVYLQKENIIDESGMPKERFSAEFPKEGPSILRIQQVVRGDSAAYFCASSRGFVEWNTEAFFGQGTRLTVV.

The rearrangement uses TRBV9 and TRBJ2-7; 9 bases map to TRBD2. CDR3 length: 12 residues. J gave up 6 bases and V 3 bases, and 1 base lay outside the gene matches. CDR1 SGDLS and CDR2 YYNGEE come from the germline V gene. DNA for the CDR3: TGTGCCAGCAGCGATAGCGGGAGCGAGCAGTACTTC. This codes for CASSDSGSEQYF. The complete variable domain, with remaining parts taken from reference TRBV9 and TRBJ2-7, reads DSGVTQTPKHLITATGQRVTLRCSPRSGDLSVYWYQQSLDQGLQFLIQYYNGEERAKGNILERFSAQQFPDLHSELNLSSLELGDSALYFCASSDSGSEQYFGPGTRLTVT.

The rearrangement joins TRBV7-8 to TRBJ1-6; weak D call: TRBD1 (5 bases). CDR3 length: 17 amino acids. Per germline, CDR1 SGHVS and CDR2 FQNEAQ. The V end was cut by 1 base, the J end by 0 bases, with 10 bases between. The CDR3 region has the DNA TGTGCCAGCAGCTTAGGTGCGGGGACCTCCTATAATTCACCCCTCCACTTT. This sequence encodes CASSLGAGTSYNSPLHF.

The chain links TRBV4-3 to TRBJ2-1; 12 bases align to TRBD2. The CDR3 runs 18 residues. CDR1 LGHNA and CDR2 YSLEER come from the germline V gene. Trimming took 3 bases from V and 9 from J; bases not matched to a gene: 15. The CDR3 is CASSQYRRTSGVKVEQFF. The CDR3 region has the DNA TGCGCCAGCAGCCAGTACAGACGGACTAGCGGGGTCAAGGTTGAGCAGTTCTTC.

This chain uses TRBV7-9 with TRBJ1-5; D gene ambiguous. The ends were cut back, 3 bases at V and 3 bases at J, with 15 bases in the middle. The CDR3 runs 16 residues. The germline CDR1 and CDR2 sequences are SEHNR and FQNEAQ (reference sequence). The CDR3 DNA sequence: TGTGCCAGCAGCTTTGGTGGGCCCCTAACCAATCAGCCCCAGCATTTT. Translation gives CASSFGGPLTNQPQHF.

V usage is TRBV4-3 and J usage is TRBJ2-3; the D is unclear. V shed 0 bases and J shed 8 bases, with 9 bases lying between them. The CDR3 length is 13 residues. From germline, CDR1 is LGHNA and CDR2 YSLEER. The CDR3 here is CASSQEIEGTQYF. CDR3 DNA sequence: TGCGCCAGCAGCCAAGAAATCGAAGGTACGCAGTATTTT.

This chain links TRBV9 with TRBJ2-1, with D perhaps matching TRBD1 or TRBD2 (6 bases each). Germline V gives CDR1 SGDLS, CDR2 YYNGEE. This CDR3 region has 13 residues. Deletions cut 4 bases from V and 8 bases from J, with 13 bases between. This CDR3 is CASSLGGFDEQFF. For the CDR3, the DNA is TGTGCCAGCAGCCTAGGGGGGTTCGATGAGCAGTTCTTC.

The rearrangement joins TRBV20-1 to TRBJ2-3; 8 bases line up with TRBD2. Germline V gives CDR1 DFQATT, CDR2 SNEGSKA (reference sequence). V dropped 3 bases and J dropped 5; count of bases not matched to a gene: 7. The CDR3 covers 14 residues. The CDR3 sequence: CSASGGRLRDTQYF. CDR3 bases: TGCAGTGCTAGTGGCGGGAGGTTAAGAGATACGCAGTATTTT.

The DNA of the CDR3 is TGTGCCAGCAGCCACCGGGACAAGGTTAATTCACCCCTCCACTTT. It is translated as CASSHRDKVNSPLHF. The genes are TRBV21-1 and TRBJ1-6; the tabulated D call, TRBD1, remains unverified against the DNA. TRBV21-1 is termed a pseudogene. The CDR3 runs to 15 residues.

The gene calls are TRBV14 and TRBJ2-3; 10 bases agree with TRBD2. The CDR3 covers 15 residues. Germline loops: CDR1 SGHDN, CDR2 FVKESK. Unmatched junction bases numbered 7, after V lost 1 base and J lost 9 bases. The CDR3 protein is CASSQGPSGSQTQYF. The CDR3 DNA sequence: TGTGCCAGCAGCCAAGGGCCTAGCGGGAGTCAAACGCAGTATTTT.

This chain joins TRBV6-5 and TRBJ2-5; TRBD2 agrees at 12 bases. This CDR3 spans 16 amino acids. After removal of 0 bases from V and 5 bases from J, the junction contained 4 bases not matched to a gene. Germline values: CDR1 MNHEY, CDR2 SVGAGI. CDR3 nucleotides: TGTGCCAGCAGTTACTCTTTTCTAGCGGGGGGGGAGACCCAGTACTTC. This sequence encodes CASSYSFLAGGETQYF.

The chain is built from TRBV4-1 and TRBJ1-5; 7 bases line up with TRBD1. Per the germline V gene, CDR1 is MGHRA and CDR2 is YSYEKL. The V and J ends lost 5 bases and 0 bases, in that order; junction bases with no gene match: 4. There are 15 residues in the CDR3. Here the CDR3 DNA reads TGCGCCAGCAGCTACGACAGGGTTAGCAATCAGCCCCAGCATTTT. Translated: CASSYDRVSNQPQHF.